This T cell receptor beta chain is drawn from a study of identical twins. Study observations and caveats: Models underpredicted monozygotic twin sharing of out-of-frame TCR alpha.

This clonotype was counted many times. The antigen is undetermined. The DNA is omitted, as the CDR3 cannot be located on it reliably, and the CDR3 follows TCRdb's listing. Each CDR3 protein gets one entry after TCRdb re-called the 5' RACE reads with MiXCR. This table has approximately 230,000 distinct CDR3 sequences, 6.5% appearing once. Germline V gene sequence: CDR1 SNHLY, CDR2 FYNNEI. The CDR3 sequence runs 14 residues, both termini included. In addition, the sample was reused for a study of T cells expressing NK-cell markers.

The sequence came from a woman between 18 and 29 years old in good health. The J gene is TRBJ2-3, the V gene TRBV2; the table's D call, TRBD1, has no DNA check behind it. The sequencing input was CD8+ T cells sorted from blood. The CDR3 sequence: CASIWRGTTDTQYF.